One TCR beta chain is described in this entry. Its specificity is unknown. Unique molecular identifiers were present in the TCR beta cDNA libraries. In TCRdb, the PCR reads were re-called with MiXCR into one record per CDR3 protein. The table lists 500,000 to 600,000 distinct CDR3 sequences, about 40% of them singletons, with 1.5% to 2% in the top ten. The data are from a study of post-analysis software for immune sequencing data. Study observations and caveats: TRBV5-6, TRBV5-1 and TRBV20-1 belonged to a set of about five TRBV segments that were more frequent in patients than controls. Among multiple sclerosis patients, normalized Chao1 diversity was significantly below that of controls.

V was cut by 1 base and J by 9 bases, with 22 bases left in between. The CDR3 runs to 17 residues. Germline CDR1 is MNHEY and CDR2 is SVGAGI. What was sequenced was blood. The chain couples TRBV6-5 to TRBJ2-1, with a tentative D call TRBD2 (6 bases). The source is a girl aged 10-17 years with multiple sclerosis. The CDR3 is CASSYFGPRGEEGEQFF. DNA for the CDR3: TGTGCCAGCAGTTACTTTGGGCCTCGGGGCGAGGAGGGTGAGCAGTTCTTC.